This TCR beta chain appears in the sequencing data of a study of CD8 T cells in ankylosing spondylitis (dated by TCRdb to about 2017). Regarding the research as a whole: T cell receptor beta repertoires were profiled in healthy donors and ankylosing spondylitis patients so that disease-linked TCR variants could be found. The whole study cohort included over a hundred healthy donors and 20 to 30 ankylosing spondylitis patients. Peripheral blood samples were taken, and synovial fluid was additionally collected from ankylosing spondylitis patients. Beyond this particular receptor, the publication reports: According to the report, matched synovial fluid samples from ankylosing spondylitis patients were significantly enriched for the disease-linked clones. Some TCR beta motif variants had previously been reported in synovial fluid and blood of reactive arthritis patients, which suggested common disease-initiation mechanisms. Blood from ankylosing spondylitis patients appeared to be characterized by a TCR beta motif composed of under ten highly homologous amino acid variants. The disease-linked clones showed a CD8+ phenotype and occurred at relatively low frequencies in peripheral blood.

The sample was run on an Illumina HiSeq 2500. Quantitative 5'-RACE with molecular barcodes was the method used to prepare the TCR beta libraries. The study's own analysis went as follows. A new computational method based on a probabilistic model of VDJ rearrangement was used to identify disease-linked TCR variants. Using fastp at Q25 and MiXCR, TCRdb reprocessed the public reads and kept productive beta chains. Rows with one shared CDR3 protein collapse into an entry with the most common genes and DNA. V and J calls and clone size were set by TCRdb, not the authors. The sample records more than 150,000 distinct CDR3 sequences, 11% of which are singletons. 29% of the sample belongs to the ten largest clones. The CDR3 covers 12 residues, taking in both the cysteine and the phenylalanine. Only CDR3 DNA is held: 36 bases, read in frame from base 1. V loses 3 bases, J loses 6 bases, and the germline ends lie 9 bases apart. Reading the germline V gene (reference sequence) gives CDR1 WNHNN and CDR2 SYGVQD.

In this sample, this clonotype turned up many times. Which antigen it targets is not known. No much larger clonotype is one base removed from it; base qualities were not supplied. The chain is encoded by TRBV10-1 joined to TRBJ2-7, and TRBD2 may be the D gene, going by 6 matching bases. The sequencing input was blood, either unsorted or a sorted T cell fraction (not recorded which). The clonotype was recovered from a male donor with ankylosing spondylitis or in good health (not recorded which). The CDR3 region reads CASSESEGEQYF. The DNA reads TGCGCCAGCAGTGAATCGGAGGGCGAGCAGTACTTC.